These 28 T cell receptor beta chains share one sample of origin, sequenced in a study of shared clonotypes between healthy human individuals. Naive CD8 isolation took CD45RO-negative cells positively selected for CCR7 and excluded terminally differentiated effector memory CD45RA+ cells. TCRdb keeps only in-frame clones here, not all; method: immunoSEQ multiplex PCR. The data hold about 2 million clones, with about 94% observed a single time. Sequencing was carried out using naive CD8+ T cells sorted from blood. These receptors all come from a man aged 18 to 29 in good health.

This chain joins TRBV19 and TRBJ2-1; tentative D call: TRBD1 (6 bases). Trimming took 3 bases from V and 3 from J, leaving 18 bases between them. Germline assignment: CDR1 LNHDA and CDR2 SQIVND (reference sequence). The CDR3 extends over 17 amino acids. CDR3 nucleotides: TGTGCCAGTAGTATCGTAGAGCCGGGACAATACTACAATGAGCAGTTCTTC. This sequence encodes CASSIVEPGQYYNEQFF.

The chain is built from TRBV7-9 and TRBJ1-1; D not resolved. CDR3 size: 13 residues. The germline CDR1 and CDR2 sequences are SEHNR and FQNEAQ (reference sequence). V lost 5 bases and J lost 0, with 7 bases in between. The CDR3 reads CASSPILNTEAFF. The CDR3 bases are TGTGCCAGCAGCCCGATCTTGAACACTGAAGCTTTCTTT. The complete variable domain, with remaining parts taken from reference TRBV7-9 and TRBJ1-1, reads DTGVSQNPRHKITKRGQNVTFRCDPISEHNRLYWYRQTLGQGPEFLTYFQNEAQLEKSRLLSDRFSAERPKGSFSTLEIQRTEQGDSAMYLCASSPILNTEAFFGQGTRLTVV.

Of note for this clone: Other DNA sequences from this sample encode an identical CDR3 as well. The chain has TRBV27 and TRBJ2-1; D gene unclear. Between the trimmed V and J ends, which lost 6 bases and 0 bases, there was a span of 6 bases. This CDR3 has 13 amino acids. Germline loops: CDR1 MNHEY, CDR2 SMNVEV (reference sequence). The CDR3, as DNA: TGTGCCAGCAGCTTAGGCTCCTACAATGAGCAGTTCTTC. Its protein product is CASSLGSYNEQFF.

The V gene is TRBV13, the J gene TRBJ2-7; 9 bases line up with TRBD1. CDR3 size: 14 residues. Germline V gene data show CDR1 as PRHDT and CDR2 as FYEKMQ (reference sequence). J was trimmed by 5 bases and V by 5 bases; bases with no gene match: 7. CDR3 sequence reads: CASSLGTGNHEQYF. The CDR3, as DNA: TGTGCCAGCAGCCTCGGGACAGGGAACCACGAGCAGTACTTC.

V usage is TRBV7-9 and J usage is TRBJ2-2; D tentatively reads TRBD1 or TRBD2 (6 bases each). The CDR3 runs to 15 residues. Germline V lookup: CDR1 SEHNR, CDR2 FQNEAQ (reference sequence). The ends were cut back, 1 base at V and 4 bases at J, with 10 bases in the middle. The CDR3 is CASSLEGGLTGELFF. The CDR3 DNA sequence: TGTGCCAGCAGCTTAGAAGGGGGGCTCACCGGGGAGCTGTTTTTT.

CDR3 nucleotide sequence: TGTGCCAGCACCGGACAGGGGAAGCTAGCGGGAGAGGGAGATACGCAGTATTTT. Translation gives CASTGQGKLAGEGDTQYF. The chain has TRBV2 and TRBJ2-3, with D possibly matching TRBD2 (10 bases). CDR1 and CDR2 (germline): SNHLY, FYNNEI. The V and J ends lost 7 bases and 5 bases respectively, with 28 bases between them. The CDR3 runs to 18 residues.

This clone was detected only once. This chain links TRBV7-6 with TRBJ2-7; a weak D match, TRBD2 (6 bases). The CDR3 consists of 15 residues. Trimming shortened V by 5 bases and J by 0 bases, and 14 bases separated the two germline ends. CDR1 SGHVS and CDR2 FNYEAQ come from the germline V gene. The chain's CDR3 is CASSAPGVDSYEQYF. The CDR3, as DNA: TGTGCCAGCAGCGCCCCGGGGGTGGACTCCTACGAGCAGTACTTC.

The chain uses TRBV29-1 and TRBJ2-5; 14 positions match TRBD2. Germline V gene data show CDR1 as SQVTM and CDR2 as ANQGSEA. V dropped 6 bases and J dropped 4; count of bases not matched to a gene: 7. The CDR3 runs 15 residues. The CDR3 loop is CSVPGTSGGIETQYF. Here the CDR3 DNA reads TGCAGCGTGCCTGGGACTAGCGGGGGTATAGAGACCCAGTACTTC.

The rearrangement uses TRBV5-1 and TRBJ1-1, with a tentative D call TRBD1 (5 bases). From germline, CDR1 is SGHRS and CDR2 YFSETQ. The CDR3 consists of 14 residues. Trimming took off 7 bases at V and 3 bases at J, with 16 bases between the two ends. CDR3 sequence reads: CASAGDGADTEAFF. The CDR3, as DNA: TGCGCCAGCGCGGGGGATGGGGCGGACACTGAAGCTTTCTTT.

CDR3 region: CASSPNRAASYEQYF. The CDR3 nucleotides read TGTGCCAGCAGCCCGAACAGGGCAGCATCCTACGAGCAGTACTTC. V is TRBV7-9 and J is TRBJ2-7, with D possibly matching TRBD1 (6 bases). This CDR3 contains 15 residues. The germline V gene has CDR1 SEHNR and CDR2 FQNEAQ (reference sequence). Trimming cost V 5 bases and J 1 base, with 15 bases left between them.

J is TRBJ2-7 and V is TRBV2; the match to TRBD2 covers 7 bases. CDR1 SNHLY and CDR2 FYNNEI come from the germline V gene. J was trimmed by 2 bases and V by 6 bases; bases with no gene match: 7. The CDR3 covers 14 residues. CDR3 sequence reads: CASRGGEPTYEQYF. The CDR3 DNA follows: TGTGCCAGCAGGGGGGGGGAGCCCACCTACGAGCAGTACTTC.

The CDR3 protein is CASSDPRRTGVCEQYF. The DNA for the CDR3 is TGTGCCAGCAGTGACCCTAGGAGGACAGGGGTCTGCGAGCAGTACTTC. The gene calls are TRBV6-4 and TRBJ2-7, with 9 bases matching TRBD1. V was pared by 2 bases and J by 6 bases, with 11 bases of the junction left unmatched. Per the germline V gene, CDR1 is MRHNA and CDR2 is SNTAGT. This CDR3 is built from 16 residues.

In nucleotides, the CDR3 is TGCGCCAGCAGCTTCCGGGACAGGGAGGCCGATGAGCAGTTCTTC. Translated: CASSFRDREADEQFF. The chain recombines TRBV4-1 with TRBJ2-1; TRBD1 aligns across 9 bases. The CDR3 has 15 residues. J gave up 8 bases and V 5 bases, and 10 bases lay outside the gene matches. Germline V gives CDR1 MGHRA, CDR2 YSYEKL.

V is TRBV5-1 and J is TRBJ1-1; possible D gene TRBD1, 6 bases. From germline, CDR1 is SGHRS and CDR2 YFSETQ. The CDR3 extends over 16 amino acids. Deletions cut 3 bases from V and 5 bases from J, with 20 bases between. The CDR3 reads CASSWTAASGWTEAFF. CDR3 bases: TGCGCCAGCAGCTGGACAGCCGCCTCGGGCTGGACTGAAGCTTTCTTT.

The V call is TRBV7-9, the J call TRBJ2-7; no firm D call. There are 12 residues in the CDR3. With 5 bases removed from V and 2 bases from J, the gap between germline ends came to 7 bases. Germline loops: CDR1 SEHNR, CDR2 FQNEAQ (reference sequence). CDR3 coding DNA: TGTGCCAGCAGCGTCCGGGCCTACGAGCAGTACTTC. Translating it yields CASSVRAYEQYF.

V and J are TRBV4-3 and TRBJ1-1; D unclear. CDR3 length equals 15 residues. Germline V gives CDR1 LGHNA, CDR2 YSLEER. V was shortened by 1 base and J by 6 bases, with 15 bases between the two germline ends. CDR3 nucleotides: TGCGCCAGCAGCCAAGTTGGCGCCGGGGTTGCTGAAGCTTTCTTT. Its protein product is CASSQVGAGVAEAFF.

The chain carries TRBV7-6 and TRBJ1-6; TRBD1 is a possible D gene (5 bases). V was cut by 4 bases and J by 4 bases, with 26 bases left in between. This CDR3 has 20 residues. Germline CDR1 is SGHVS and CDR2 is FNYEAQ. As DNA, the CDR3 is TGTGCCAGCAGCTCCGGCCCCGGGACCACCTCCACACATTATAATTCACCCCTCCACTTT. It codes for CASSSGPGTTSTHYNSPLHF.

V usage is TRBV9 and J usage is TRBJ2-7, with D possibly being TRBD1 or TRBD2 (5 bases each). CDR3 length: 13 residues. Germline values: CDR1 SGDLS, CDR2 YYNGEE. V was pared by 4 bases and J by 5 bases, with 13 bases between. The CDR3 DNA reads as TGTGCCAGCAGCTCTTTCGGGGCTCACGAGCAGTACTTC. Its translation: CASSSFGAHEQYF.

The genes are TRBV10-2 and TRBJ2-5; 8 nucleotides line up with TRBD2. The germline V gene has CDR1 WSHSY and CDR2 SAAADI. CDR3 size: 15 residues. V shed 1 base and J 1 base; nucleotides not matched to a gene: 2. The DNA of the CDR3 is TGCGCCAGCAGTGAGTGGCGGGGGGTCCAAGAGACCCAGTACTTC. Amino acid sequence: CASSEWRGVQETQYF.

A remark on this clone: The sample holds other DNA sequences that translate to the same CDR3. The CDR3 DNA is TGTGCCAGCAGTAGCCGGGACAGCTACGAGCAGTACTTC. Protein: CASSSRDSYEQYF. The chain carries TRBV27 and TRBJ2-7; 7 bases match TRBD1. Germline values: CDR1 MNHEY, CDR2 SMNVEV (reference sequence). The junction had 4 bases not matched to a gene; V was cut back by 5 bases and J by 3 bases. The CDR3 loop spans 13 amino acids.

The chain couples TRBV2 to TRBJ2-5; D call uncertain. From germline, CDR1 is SNHLY and CDR2 FYNNEI. V lost 3 bases to trimming and J lost 5 bases, with 22 bases between them. This CDR3 is built from 17 residues. The CDR3 protein is CASSDVWSQALRETQYF. The CDR3 bases are TGTGCCAGCAGTGATGTCTGGTCTCAGGCCCTCCGCGAGACCCAGTACTTC.

The V call is TRBV2, the J call TRBJ1-4; 10 nucleotides match TRBD1. J was trimmed by 8 bases and V by 6 bases; bases with no gene match: 12. The CDR3 has 16 residues. Looked up from germline, CDR1 is SNHLY and CDR2 is FYNNEI. The CDR3 coding sequence is TGTGCCAGCAGGGGGGACAGGGGAGGGCCCGACGAAAAACTGTTTTTT. Translated: CASRGDRGGPDEKLFF.

The V gene is TRBV4-1, the J gene TRBJ1-2; D gene unclear. The germline gives CDR1 MGHRA, CDR2 YSYEKL. V shed 0 bases and J shed 0 bases, with 14 bases lying between them. The CDR3 is 17 amino acids. The CDR3 DNA reads TGCGCCAGCAGCCAAGAGGCGGGCGCTCCCTCTAACTATGGCTACACCTTC. Its translation: CASSQEAGAPSNYGYTF.

As regards this clone: Within the sample, other DNA sequences also encode this same CDR3. The CDR3 sequence: CASSQVTGQETQYF. The CDR3 region has the DNA TGCGCCAGCAGCCAAGTAACAGGGCAAGAGACCCAGTACTTC. The chain recombines TRBV4-1 with TRBJ2-5; D possibly corresponds to TRBD1 (6 bases). Per the germline V gene, CDR1 is MGHRA and CDR2 is YSYEKL. V gave up 1 base and J gave up 2 bases, with 8 bases separating them. The CDR3 consists of 14 residues.

The chain uses TRBV4-1 and TRBJ2-7, with 9 bases aligning to TRBD1. V trimming: 1 base; J trimming: 3 bases; junction bases outside the gene matches: 10. Per germline, CDR1 MGHRA and CDR2 YSYEKL. The CDR3 runs to 17 residues. The CDR3 is CASSQVRTGANSYEQYF. In DNA form, the CDR3 reads TGCGCCAGCAGCCAAGTAAGGACAGGGGCGAACAGCTACGAGCAGTACTTC.

Remarks on this clone: Other nucleotide sequences in the sample specify the same CDR3. V gene TRBV14 combines with J gene TRBJ2-7; 11 bases are a match to TRBD1. The CDR3 is 15 amino acids. The V gene end was trimmed by 4 bases and the J gene end by 3 bases; junction bases not matched to a gene: 5. CDR1 is SGHDN, CDR2 FVKESK, per germline. CDR3 protein: CASSPRTGGGYEQYF. The CDR3 DNA is TGTGCCAGCAGCCCGCGGACAGGGGGCGGCTACGAGCAGTACTTC.

This rearrangement joins TRBV6-6 to TRBJ2-7; 7 nucleotides align to TRBD2. Germline V gene sequence: CDR1 MNHNY, CDR2 SVGAGI (reference sequence). This CDR3 comprises 13 residues. The junction had 7 bases not matched to a gene; V was cut back by 5 bases and J by 6 bases. This CDR3 reads CASSIGEGVEQYF. As DNA, the CDR3 is TGTGCCAGCAGTATAGGGGAGGGAGTCGAGCAGTACTTC.

This rearrangement joins TRBV9 to TRBJ1-2; D call uncertain. V was pared by 4 bases and J by 6 bases, with 13 bases between. Germline V gene data show CDR1 as SGDLS and CDR2 as YYNGEE. This CDR3 is 13 amino acids long. The CDR3 sequence is CASSLGGINGYTF. The CDR3 DNA sequence: TGTGCCAGCAGCCTGGGAGGGATTAATGGCTACACCTTC.